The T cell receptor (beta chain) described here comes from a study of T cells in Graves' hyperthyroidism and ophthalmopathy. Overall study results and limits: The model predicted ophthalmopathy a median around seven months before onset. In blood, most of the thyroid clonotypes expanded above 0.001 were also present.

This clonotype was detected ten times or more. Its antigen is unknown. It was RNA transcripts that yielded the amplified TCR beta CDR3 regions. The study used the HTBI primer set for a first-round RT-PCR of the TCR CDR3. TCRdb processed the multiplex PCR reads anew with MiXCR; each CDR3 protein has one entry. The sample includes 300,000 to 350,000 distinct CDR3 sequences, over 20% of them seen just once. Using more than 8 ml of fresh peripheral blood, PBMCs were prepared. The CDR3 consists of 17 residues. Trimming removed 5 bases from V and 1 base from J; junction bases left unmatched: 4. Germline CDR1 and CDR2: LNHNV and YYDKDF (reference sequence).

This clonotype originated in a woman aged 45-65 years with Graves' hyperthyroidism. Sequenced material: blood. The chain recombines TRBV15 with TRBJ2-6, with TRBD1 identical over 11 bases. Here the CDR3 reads CATSPGQGGSGANVLTF. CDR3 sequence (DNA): TGTGCCACCAGCCCGGGACAGGGGGGGTCTGGGGCCAACGTCCTGACTTTC.